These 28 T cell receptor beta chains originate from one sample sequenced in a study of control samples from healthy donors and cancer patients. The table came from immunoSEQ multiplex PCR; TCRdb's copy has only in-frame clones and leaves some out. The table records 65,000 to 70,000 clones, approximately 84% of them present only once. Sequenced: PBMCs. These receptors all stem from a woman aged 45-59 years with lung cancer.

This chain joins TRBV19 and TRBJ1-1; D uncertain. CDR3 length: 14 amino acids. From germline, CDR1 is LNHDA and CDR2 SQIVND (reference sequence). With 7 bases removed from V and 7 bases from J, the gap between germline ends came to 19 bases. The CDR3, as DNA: TGTGCCAGTACCCGACCCCAGCAGGCAAGTGAAGCTTTCTTT. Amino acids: CASTRPQQASEAFF.

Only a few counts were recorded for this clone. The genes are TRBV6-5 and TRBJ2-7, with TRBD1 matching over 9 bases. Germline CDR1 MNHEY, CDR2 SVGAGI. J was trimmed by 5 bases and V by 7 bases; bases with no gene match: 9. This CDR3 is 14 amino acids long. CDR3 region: CASKRRDRVHEQYF. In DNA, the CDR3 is TGTGCCAGCAAACGCCGGGACAGGGTCCACGAGCAGTACTTC.

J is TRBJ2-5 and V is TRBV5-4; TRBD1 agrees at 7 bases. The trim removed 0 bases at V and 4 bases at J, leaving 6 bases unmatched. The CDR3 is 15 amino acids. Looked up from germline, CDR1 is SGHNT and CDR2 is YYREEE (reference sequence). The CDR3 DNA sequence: TGTGCCAGCAGCTTGGGGGCAGGGGGAACAGAGACCCAGTACTTC. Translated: CASSLGAGGTETQYF.

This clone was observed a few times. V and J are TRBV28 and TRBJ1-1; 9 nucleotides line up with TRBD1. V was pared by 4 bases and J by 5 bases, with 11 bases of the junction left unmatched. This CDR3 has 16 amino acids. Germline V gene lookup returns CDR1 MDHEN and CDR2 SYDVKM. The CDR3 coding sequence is TGTGCCAGCAGTTCGCAGGTGACAGGGGGGAGGACTGAAGCTTTCTTT. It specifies CASSSQVTGGRTEAFF.

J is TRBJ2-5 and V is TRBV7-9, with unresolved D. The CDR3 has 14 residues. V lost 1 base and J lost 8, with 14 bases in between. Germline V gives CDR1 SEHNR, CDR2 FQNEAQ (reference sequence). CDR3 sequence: CASSLEGSIGTQYF. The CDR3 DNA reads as TGTGCCAGCAGCTTAGAAGGCTCTATTGGAACCCAGTACTTC.

In nucleotides, the CDR3 is TGTGCCAGCAGTCCCCGGGCAGGGAATTTCGGGAACATTCAGTACTTC. This translates into CASSPRAGNFGNIQYF. The gene calls are TRBV6-6 and TRBJ2-4; tentative D call: TRBD1 (5 bases). The germline gives CDR1 MNHNY, CDR2 SVGAGI (reference sequence). The CDR3 length is 16 residues. Trimming left V 5 bases short and J 7 bases short, with 21 bases between.

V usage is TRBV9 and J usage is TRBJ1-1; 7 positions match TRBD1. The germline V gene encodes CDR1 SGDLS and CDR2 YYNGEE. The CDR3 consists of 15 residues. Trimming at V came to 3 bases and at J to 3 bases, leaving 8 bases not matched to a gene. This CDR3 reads CASSDHRGGDTEAFF. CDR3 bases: TGTGCCAGCAGCGACCACAGGGGAGGGGACACTGAAGCTTTCTTT.

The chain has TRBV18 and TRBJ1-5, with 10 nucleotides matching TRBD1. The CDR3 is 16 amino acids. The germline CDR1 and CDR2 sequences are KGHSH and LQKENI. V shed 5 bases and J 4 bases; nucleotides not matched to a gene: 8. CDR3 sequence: CASSSRDRGPNQPQHF. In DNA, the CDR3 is TGTGCCAGCTCATCCCGGGACAGGGGCCCAAATCAGCCCCAGCATTTT.

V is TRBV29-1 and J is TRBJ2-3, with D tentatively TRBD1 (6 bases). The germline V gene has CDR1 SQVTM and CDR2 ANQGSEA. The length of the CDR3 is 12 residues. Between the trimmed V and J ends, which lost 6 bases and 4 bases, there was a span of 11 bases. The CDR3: CSVRGGPDTQYF. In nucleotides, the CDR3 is TGCAGCGTGAGAGGGGGACCAGATACGCAGTATTTT.

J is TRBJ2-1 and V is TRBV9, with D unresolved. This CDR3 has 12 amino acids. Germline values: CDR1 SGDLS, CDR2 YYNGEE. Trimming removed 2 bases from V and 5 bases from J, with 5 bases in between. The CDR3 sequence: CASSVDNNEQFF. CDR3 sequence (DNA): TGTGCCAGCAGCGTCGACAACAATGAGCAGTTCTTC.

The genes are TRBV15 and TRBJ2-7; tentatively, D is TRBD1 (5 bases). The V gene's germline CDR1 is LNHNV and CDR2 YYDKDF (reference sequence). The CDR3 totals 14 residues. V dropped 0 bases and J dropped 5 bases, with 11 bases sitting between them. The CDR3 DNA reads TGTGCCACCAGCAGAGATGTAACAGGCAACGAGCAGTACTTC. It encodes CATSRDVTGNEQYF.

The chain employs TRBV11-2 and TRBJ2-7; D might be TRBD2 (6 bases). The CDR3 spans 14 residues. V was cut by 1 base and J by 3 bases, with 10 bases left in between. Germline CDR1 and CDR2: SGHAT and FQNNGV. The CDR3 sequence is CASSLGEEGYEQYF. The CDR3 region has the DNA TGTGCCAGCAGCTTAGGAGAGGAGGGCTACGAGCAGTACTTC. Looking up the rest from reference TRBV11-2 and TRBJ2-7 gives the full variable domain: EAGVAQSPRYKIIEKRQSVAFWCNPISGHATLYWYQQILGQGPKLLIQFQNNGVVDDSQLPKDRFSAERLKGVDSTLKIQPAKLEDSAVYLCASSLGEEGYEQYFGPGTRLTVT.

CDR3 in DNA: TGTGCCAGCAGTTTACTTACCAGCAGAACCCCATACAATGAGCAGTTCTTC. This sequence encodes CASSLLTSRTPYNEQFF. The genes are TRBV27 and TRBJ2-1; D is uncertain. V was trimmed by 2 bases and J by 4 bases, leaving 18 bases between them. CDR1 and CDR2 (germline): MNHEY, SMNVEV (reference sequence). The CDR3 has 17 amino acids.

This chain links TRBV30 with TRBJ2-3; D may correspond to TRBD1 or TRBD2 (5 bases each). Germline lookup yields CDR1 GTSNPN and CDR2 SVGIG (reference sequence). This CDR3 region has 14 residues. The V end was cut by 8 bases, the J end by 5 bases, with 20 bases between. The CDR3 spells CARTSGSRVDTQYF. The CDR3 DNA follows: TGTGCCCGGACGAGCGGTTCCAGGGTAGATACGCAGTATTTT.

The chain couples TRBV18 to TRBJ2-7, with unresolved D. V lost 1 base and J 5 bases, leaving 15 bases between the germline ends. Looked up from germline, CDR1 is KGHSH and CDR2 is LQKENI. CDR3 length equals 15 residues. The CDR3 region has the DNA TGTGCCAGCTCACCACAGGAAGGAATCACAGACGAGCAGTACTTC. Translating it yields CASSPQEGITDEQYF. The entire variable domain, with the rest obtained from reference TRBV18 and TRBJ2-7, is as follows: NAGVMQNPRHLVRRRGQEARLRCSPMKGHSHVYWYRQLPEEGLKFMVYLQKENIIDESGMPKERFSAEFPKEGPSILRIQQVVRGDSAAYFCASSPQEGITDEQYFGPGTRLTVT.

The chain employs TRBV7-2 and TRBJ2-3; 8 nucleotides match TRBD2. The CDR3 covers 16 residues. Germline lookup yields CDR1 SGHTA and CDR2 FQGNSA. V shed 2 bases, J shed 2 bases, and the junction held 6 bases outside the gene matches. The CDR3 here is CASSLKGGGHTDTQYF. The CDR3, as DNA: TGTGCCAGCAGCTTAAAAGGCGGGGGGCACACAGATACGCAGTATTTT.

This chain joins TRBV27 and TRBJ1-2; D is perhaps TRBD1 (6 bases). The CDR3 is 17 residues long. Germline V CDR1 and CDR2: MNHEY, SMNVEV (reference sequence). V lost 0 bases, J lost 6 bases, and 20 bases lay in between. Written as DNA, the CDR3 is TGTGCCAGCAGTTTATCTTTACTAACCCTAACAGGGAATGGCTACACCTTC. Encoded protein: CASSLSLLTLTGNGYTF.

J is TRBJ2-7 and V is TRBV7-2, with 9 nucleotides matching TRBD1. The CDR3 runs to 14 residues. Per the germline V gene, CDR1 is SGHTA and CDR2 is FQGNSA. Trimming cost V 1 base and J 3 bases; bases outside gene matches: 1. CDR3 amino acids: CASSLGQGGYEQYF. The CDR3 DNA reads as TGTGCCAGCAGCTTAGGACAGGGGGGCTACGAGCAGTACTTC.

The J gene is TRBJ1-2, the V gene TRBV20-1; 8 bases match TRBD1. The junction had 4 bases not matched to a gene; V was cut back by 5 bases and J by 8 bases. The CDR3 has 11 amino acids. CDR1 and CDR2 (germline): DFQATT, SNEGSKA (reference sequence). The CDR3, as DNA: TGCAGTGCTCCAGGGGGCGGAGGCTACACCTTC. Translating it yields CSAPGGGGYTF.

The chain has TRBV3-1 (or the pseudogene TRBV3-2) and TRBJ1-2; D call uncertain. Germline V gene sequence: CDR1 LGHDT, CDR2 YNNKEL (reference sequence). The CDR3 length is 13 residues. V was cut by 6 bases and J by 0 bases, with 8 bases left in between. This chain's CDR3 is CASRLSSNYGYTF. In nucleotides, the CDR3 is TGTGCCAGCAGGCTTAGCTCTAACTATGGCTACACCTTC.

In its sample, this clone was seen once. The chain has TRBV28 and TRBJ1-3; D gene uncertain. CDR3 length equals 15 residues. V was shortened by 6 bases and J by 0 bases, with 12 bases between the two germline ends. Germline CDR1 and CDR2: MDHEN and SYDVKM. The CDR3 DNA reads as TGTGCCAGCAGGTCAGTGAGAGGCTCTGGAAACACCATATATTTT. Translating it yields CASRSVRGSGNTIYF.

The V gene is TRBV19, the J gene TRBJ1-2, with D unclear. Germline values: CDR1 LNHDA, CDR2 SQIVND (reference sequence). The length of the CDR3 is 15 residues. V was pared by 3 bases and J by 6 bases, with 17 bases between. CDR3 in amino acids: CASSIGIAQRHGYTF. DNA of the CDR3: TGTGCCAGTAGTATCGGGATTGCCCAACGCCATGGCTACACCTTC.

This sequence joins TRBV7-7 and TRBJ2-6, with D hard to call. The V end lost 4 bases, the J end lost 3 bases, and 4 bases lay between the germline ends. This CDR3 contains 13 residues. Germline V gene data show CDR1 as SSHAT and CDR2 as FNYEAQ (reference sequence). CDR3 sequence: CASSSGGANVLTF. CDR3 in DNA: TGTGCCAGCAGCTCGGGTGGGGCCAACGTCCTGACTTTC.

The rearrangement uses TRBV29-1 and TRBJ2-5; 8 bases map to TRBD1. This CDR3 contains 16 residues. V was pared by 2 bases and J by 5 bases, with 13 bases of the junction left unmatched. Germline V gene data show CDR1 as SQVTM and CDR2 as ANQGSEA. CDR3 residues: CSVESPFGRGPETQYF. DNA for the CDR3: TGCAGCGTTGAAAGCCCCTTTGGCAGGGGGCCCGAGACCCAGTACTTC.

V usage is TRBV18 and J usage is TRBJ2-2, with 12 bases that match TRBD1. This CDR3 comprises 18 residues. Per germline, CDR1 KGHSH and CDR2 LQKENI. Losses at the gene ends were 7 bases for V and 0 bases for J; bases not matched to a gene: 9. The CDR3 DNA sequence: TGTGCCAGCTTTCCGGGACAGGGGGCCCAATCGAACACCGGGGAGCTGTTTTTT. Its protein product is CASFPGQGAQSNTGELFF.

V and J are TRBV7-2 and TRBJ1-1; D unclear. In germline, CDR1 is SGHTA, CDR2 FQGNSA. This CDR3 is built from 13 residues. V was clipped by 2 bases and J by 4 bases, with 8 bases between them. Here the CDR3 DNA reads TGTGCCAGCAGCTTAAGCGGGAGCACTGAAGCTTTCTTT. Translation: CASSLSGSTEAFF. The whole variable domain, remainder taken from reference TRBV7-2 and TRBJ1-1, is GAGVSQSPSNKVTEKGKDVELRCDPISGHTALYWYRQSLGQGLEFLIYFQGNSAPDKSGLPSDRFSAERTGGSVSTLTIQRTQQEDSAVYLCASSLSGSTEAFFGQGTRLTVV.

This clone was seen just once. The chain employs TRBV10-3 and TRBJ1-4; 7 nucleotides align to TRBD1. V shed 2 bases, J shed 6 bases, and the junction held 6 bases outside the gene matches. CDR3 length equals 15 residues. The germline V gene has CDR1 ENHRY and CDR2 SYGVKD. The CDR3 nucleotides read TGTGCCATCAGTGAGCAAGGGGGCGAGGATGAAAAACTGTTTTTT. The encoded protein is CAISEQGGEDEKLFF.

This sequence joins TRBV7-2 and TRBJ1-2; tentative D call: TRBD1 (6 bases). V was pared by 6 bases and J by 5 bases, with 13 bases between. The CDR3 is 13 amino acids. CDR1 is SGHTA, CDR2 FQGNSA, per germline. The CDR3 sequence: CASRPGGGYGYTF. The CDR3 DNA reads TGTGCCAGCAGACCAGGAGGGGGTTATGGCTACACCTTC.